This T cell receptor (beta chain) was captured by sequencing in a study of beta chain features in type 1 diabetes. Study-level results: Researchers report that Type 1 diabetes patients had moderately but significantly shorter TCRB CDR3s across all four CD4+ subsets. In comparison with healthy donors, patients had naive, central memory and Treg TCRB repertoires that appeared more similar.

Of the isolated RNA, all was reverse transcribed, and so the sequenced material was expressed TCRB transcripts. Naive, central memory and regulatory T cell samples averaged about 3.57 million reads. Assay used: immunoSEQ multiplex PCR; TCRdb lists only in-frame clones, some missing. The sample shows 310,000 or so clones, 6.5% to 10% of them seen only once. Between the trimmed V and J ends, which lost 0 bases and 1 base, there was a span of 7 bases. This CDR3 spans 14 amino acids. Germline V gene lookup returns CDR1 SGHRS and CDR2 YFSETQ. This clone has more than one count but fewer than ten. Its specificity is not known.

The sample consisted of central memory CD4+ T cells from blood. The rearrangement uses TRBV5-1 and TRBJ1-1, with D maybe TRBD1 (5 bases). This clonotype was obtained from a woman between 18 and 29 years old in good health. Written as DNA, the CDR3 is TGCGCCAGCAGCTTGGAAGGGGAGAACACTGAAGCTTTCTTT. Translated: CASSLEGENTEAFF.